The 18 T cell receptor beta chains in this list originate from one sample, sequenced in a study of blood T cell repertoires in COVID-19. Sequencing was performed with immunoSEQ multiplex PCR; in TCRdb, only in-frame clones are kept and a portion is missing. The sample consists of approximately 15,000 clones, 84% of them appearing once. Sample: peripheral blood. The receptors were gathered from a woman aged 45-59 years with active or convalescent COVID-19.

The chain uses TRBV6-6 and TRBJ2-2, with 8 bases matching TRBD1. The length of the CDR3 is 14 residues. Germline V CDR1 and CDR2: MNHNY, SVGAGI (reference sequence). V was pared by 9 bases and J by 0 bases, with 3 bases of the junction left unmatched. CDR3 sequence: CASQGAANTGELFF. The DNA for the CDR3 is TGTGCCAGTCAGGGGGCTGCGAACACCGGGGAGCTGTTTTTT.

The chain combines TRBV28 with TRBJ2-3; TRBD2 matches at 10 bases. V gave up 0 bases and J gave up 4 bases; unmatched junction bases: 10. The CDR3 covers 18 residues. The V gene's germline CDR1 is MDHEN and CDR2 SYDVKM. The CDR3 DNA is TGTGCCAGCAGTTTATGGTGGACTAGCGGAGTAAAGGCAGATACGCAGTATTTT. As protein: CASSLWWTSGVKADTQYF.

This clone was detected once. The V gene is TRBV15, the J gene TRBJ1-4, with D unclear. Germline V gene sequence: CDR1 LNHNV, CDR2 YYDKDF (reference sequence). With 9 bases removed from V and 6 bases from J, the gap between germline ends came to 17 bases. The CDR3 is 14 residues long. The CDR3 sequence is CATLGSREDEKLFF. CDR3 in DNA: TGTGCCACTCTGGGCAGCCGGGAGGATGAAAAACTGTTTTTT.

This chain joins TRBV14 and TRBJ1-2, with 7 bases fitting TRBD1. The CDR3 sequence is 13 residues long. Germline V gene data show CDR1 as SGHDN and CDR2 as FVKESK. V lost 5 bases to trimming and J lost 7 bases; unmatched junction nucleotides: 7. CDR3 coding DNA: TGTGCCAGCAGCGCCAGACAGGGTGCTGGCTACACCTTC. This encodes CASSARQGAGYTF.

The rearrangement joins TRBV12-3 or TRBV12-4 to TRBJ2-1; no clear D. Trimming pared 4 bases from V and 5 bases from J, leaving 3 bases between. CDR3 length: 11 residues. The CDR3 DNA follows: TGTGCCAGCAGTTATAACAATGAGCAGTTCTTC. The encoded protein is CASSYNNEQFF.

CDR3 protein: CASSQFPGWADYGYTF. The CDR3 DNA follows: TGCGCCAGCAGCCAATTCCCGGGGTGGGCCGACTATGGCTACACCTTC. V is TRBV4-1 and J is TRBJ1-2; D ambiguous. This CDR3 contains 16 residues. The germline CDR1 and CDR2 sequences are MGHRA and YSYEKL. V shed 2 bases and J shed 3 bases, with 16 bases lying between them.

This clone was detected once. The chain couples TRBV19 to TRBJ1-4, with 7 bases aligning to TRBD1. V trimming: 3 bases; J trimming: 8 bases; junction bases outside the gene matches: 12. Germline CDR1 is LNHDA and CDR2 is SQIVND (reference sequence). CDR3 size: 16 residues. The CDR3 sequence is CASSMTGRGQREKLFF. For the CDR3, the DNA is TGTGCCAGTAGTATGACCGGGAGGGGGCAAAGGGAAAAACTGTTTTTT.

The chain joins TRBV28 to TRBJ2-5; 10 bases are a match to TRBD1. In germline, CDR1 is MDHEN, CDR2 SYDVKM. The length of the CDR3 is 14 residues. The junction had 6 bases not matched to a gene; V was cut back by 6 bases and J by 5 bases. CDR3 coding DNA: TGTGCCAGCAGGCGACAGGGGGCTGGGGAGACCCAGTACTTC. Its translation is CASRRQGAGETQYF.

DNA of the CDR3: TGTGCCAGCAGTCCGATCAGACAGGACGAGCAGTACTTC. Amino acids: CASSPIRQDEQYF. V and J are TRBV27 and TRBJ2-7; tentative D call: TRBD1 (6 bases). The germline CDR1 and CDR2 sequences are MNHEY and SMNVEV (reference sequence). The CDR3 has 13 amino acids. V dropped 5 bases and J dropped 5 bases, with 13 bases sitting between them.

V and J are TRBV7-9 and TRBJ2-3; no clear D. CDR1 SEHNR and CDR2 FQNEAQ come from the germline V gene (reference sequence). V was clipped by 1 base and J by 2 bases, with 7 bases between them. The CDR3 covers 14 residues. CDR3 loop: CASSLDPDTDTQYF. The DNA of the CDR3 is TGTGCCAGCAGCTTAGATCCAGACACAGATACGCAGTATTTT. Full variable domain (outside the CDR3, taken from reference TRBV7-9 and TRBJ2-3): DTGVSQNPRHKITKRGQNVTFRCDPISEHNRLYWYRQTLGQGPEFLTYFQNEAQLEKSRLLSDRFSAERPKGSFSTLEIQRTEQGDSAMYLCASSLDPDTDTQYFGPGTRLTVL.

CDR3 loop: CAWSVSLNEQFF. CDR3 DNA sequence: TGTGCCTGGAGTGTAAGCTTAAATGAGCAGTTCTTC. The genes are TRBV30 and TRBJ2-1; D gene uncertain. V was clipped by 0 bases and J by 7 bases, with 7 bases between them. In germline, CDR1 is GTSNPN, CDR2 SVGIG (reference sequence). The CDR3 is 12 amino acids.

V and J are TRBV5-1 and TRBJ1-2, with D possibly TRBD1 on 6 matching bases. CDR3 length: 15 residues. Trimming took 2 bases from V and 2 from J, leaving 13 bases between them. Germline values: CDR1 SGHRS, CDR2 YFSETQ. CDR3 sequence: CASSFPRGRNYGYTF. CDR3 in DNA: TGCGCCAGCAGCTTCCCCAGGGGCAGGAACTATGGCTACACCTTC.

This clone is classed as medium-sized. This rearrangement joins TRBV28 to TRBJ2-1; 11 bases line up with TRBD2. The V segment lost 8 bases and the J segment 7 bases; nucleotides outside the gene matches: 13. CDR1 is MDHEN, CDR2 SYDVKM, per germline. The CDR3 is 16 amino acids. The CDR3 DNA sequence: TGTGCCAGCTCTTTAGCGGGGGGGCGGTATCGGAATGAGCAGTTCTTC. As protein: CASSLAGGRYRNEQFF.

The chain recombines TRBV2 with TRBJ1-4; 7 nucleotides align to TRBD1. After removal of 11 bases from V and 2 bases from J, the junction contained 5 bases not matched to a gene. The CDR3 sequence is 13 residues long. The germline V gene encodes CDR1 SNHLY and CDR2 FYNNEI. The DNA of the CDR3 is TGTGCCTTCCAGGGGGTCACTAATGAAAAACTGTTTTTT. It codes for CAFQGVTNEKLFF.

V gene TRBV5-1 combines with J gene TRBJ1-2; unclear D gene. This CDR3 contains 15 residues. The germline CDR1 and CDR2 sequences are SGHRS and YFSETQ. V was trimmed by 0 bases and J by 2 bases, leaving 11 bases between them. CDR3 bases: TGCGCCAGCAGCTTGGAGTCAGGATCAAACTATGGCTACACCTTC. Translated: CASSLESGSNYGYTF.

At least ten counts were recorded for this clone. The chain carries TRBV29-1 and TRBJ2-1; TRBD2 might be the D (5 bases). CDR1 is SQVTM and CDR2 is ANQGSEA in the germline V gene. The CDR3 runs 12 residues. V was pared by 5 bases and J by 12 bases, with 17 bases between. The CDR3 here is CSVWSSGLGQFF. CDR3 sequence (DNA): TGCAGCGTTTGGAGTAGTGGACTTGGGCAGTTCTTC.

This clone rates as medium-sized. The rearrangement joins TRBV19 to TRBJ1-2; 8 bases align to TRBD1. V trimming: 3 bases; J trimming: 7 bases; junction bases outside the gene matches: 7. There are 14 residues in the CDR3. Germline V gives CDR1 LNHDA, CDR2 SQIVND (reference sequence). Here the CDR3 reads CASSIYDRGVGYTF. The CDR3 region has the DNA TGTGCCAGTAGTATCTATGACAGGGGAGTTGGCTACACCTTC. Using reference TRBV19 and TRBJ1-2 for the parts outside the CDR3, the full variable domain is DGGITQSPKYLFRKEGQNVTLSCEQNLNHDAMYWYRQDPGQGLRLIYYSQIVNDFQKGDIAEGYSVSREKKESFPLTVTSAQKNPTAFYLCASSIYDRGVGYTFGSGTRLTVV.

The chain couples TRBV13 to TRBJ1-6; D is perhaps TRBD1 (5 bases). Germline V CDR1 and CDR2: PRHDT, FYEKMQ (reference sequence). The CDR3 spans 15 residues. V was shortened by 1 base and J by 6 bases, with 10 bases between the two germline ends. The CDR3 nucleotides are TGTGCCAGCAGCTTAGCAGGGAAGATTAATTCACCCCTCCACTTT. Residues: CASSLAGKINSPLHF. Looking up the rest from reference TRBV13 and TRBJ1-6 gives the full variable domain: AAGVIQSPRHLIKEKRETATLKCYPIPRHDTVYWYQQGPGQDPQFLISFYEKMQSDKGSIPDRFSAQQFSDYHSELNMSSLELGDSALYFCASSLAGKINSPLHFGNGTRLTVT.